Below, 8 T cell receptor beta chains from the same sample are listed, as sequenced in a study of radiation and T cells in renal cell carcinoma (dated by TCRdb to the early 2020s). The time point tag for this specimen amounts to: blood 4 weeks post-SBRT, at nephrectomy. What the treatment or condition label conveys for this sample: 15 Gy SBRT to primary tumor, nephrectomy 4 weeks later. The library relied on the immunoSEQ multiplex PCR assay. TCRdb provides this immuneACCESS table in a form limited to in-frame rearrangements. Some clones are lacking; in checked studies, under half of them reflect an unresolved V gene, and why the rest are absent is not known. The sample records 50,000 to 70,000 clones, approximately 80% of which are singletons. The ten top clones hold more than 6.5% of the sample. Sequencing used blood, obtained from a patient whose treatment included radiotherapy and nephrectomy. Source of these receptors: a man between 60 and 75 years old with renal cell carcinoma.

This chain connects TRBV6-1 to TRBJ2-3, with D unclear. Deletions cut 1 base from V and 1 base from J, with 6 bases between. CDR1 is MNHNS, CDR2 SASEGT, per germline. The CDR3 covers 14 residues. In nucleotides, the CDR3 is TGTGCCAGCAGTGAAGGGCATGGCACAGATACGCAGTATTTT. As protein: CASSEGHGTDTQYF.

The chain uses TRBV9 and TRBJ1-3; 8 bases line up with TRBD1. The CDR3 extends over 16 amino acids. V shed 4 bases and J 2 bases; nucleotides not matched to a gene: 8. CDR1 and CDR2 from the germline V gene are SGDLS and YYNGEE. The CDR3 loop is CASSLSTGEAGNTIYF. CDR3 bases: TGTGCCAGCAGCCTATCGACAGGGGAGGCTGGAAACACCATATATTTT.

The chain is built from TRBV27 and TRBJ2-5, with 13 bases that match TRBD2. Germline loops: CDR1 MNHEY, CDR2 SMNVEV (reference sequence). The CDR3 has 16 residues. With V trimmed by 5 bases and J by 2 bases, 5 bases remained unmatched. The CDR3 DNA follows: TGTGCCAGCAGTGGCTTACTAGCGGGAGGGCAAGAGACCCAGTACTTC. Translated, it gives CASSGLLAGGQETQYF.

The rearrangement links TRBV7-9 to TRBJ1-2; D unresolved. V was clipped by 0 bases and J by 6 bases, with 11 bases between them. The V gene's germline CDR1 is SEHNR and CDR2 FQNEAQ (reference sequence). The CDR3 extends over 14 amino acids. The CDR3 is CASSLALSRHGYTF. The CDR3 bases are TGTGCCAGCAGCTTAGCTCTTAGTCGACATGGCTACACCTTC.

The chain carries TRBV9 and TRBJ2-5; no clear D. The CDR3 has 13 residues. With 0 bases removed from V and 5 bases from J, the gap between germline ends came to 8 bases. Per the germline V gene, CDR1 is SGDLS and CDR2 is YYNGEE. Written as DNA, the CDR3 is TGTGCCAGCAGCGTAGGGTCGGAGGAGACCCAGTACTTC. It translates to CASSVGSEETQYF.

The chain joins TRBV13 to TRBJ1-4, with 8 bases lining up with TRBD1. The CDR3 length is 18 residues. The germline gives CDR1 PRHDT, CDR2 FYEKMQ (reference sequence). V lost 5 bases, J lost 7 bases, and 18 bases stayed unmatched. The CDR3 here is CASSSRTGSREDGEKLFF. CDR3 DNA sequence: TGTGCCAGCAGCAGCAGGACAGGGTCACGGGAGGATGGTGAAAAACTGTTTTTT.

The V and J genes are TRBV28 and TRBJ2-1; D uncertain. This CDR3 region has 12 residues. Trimming pared 2 bases from V and 6 bases from J, leaving 5 bases between. The germline CDR1 and CDR2 sequences are MDHEN and SYDVKM. The DNA of the CDR3 is TGTGCCAGCAGTTTACTAGTCAATGAGCAGTTCTTC. This gives the protein CASSLLVNEQFF.

CDR3 nucleotide sequence: TGTGCCAGCAACGAGGACAGGAGCTCCTACAATGAGCAGTTCTTC. Translated, it gives CASNEDRSSYNEQFF. The rearrangement joins TRBV6-1 to TRBJ2-1, with 7 positions matching TRBD1. The junction had 6 bases not matched to a gene; V was cut back by 7 bases and J by 0 bases. Germline assignment: CDR1 MNHNS and CDR2 SASEGT. This CDR3 region has 15 residues.